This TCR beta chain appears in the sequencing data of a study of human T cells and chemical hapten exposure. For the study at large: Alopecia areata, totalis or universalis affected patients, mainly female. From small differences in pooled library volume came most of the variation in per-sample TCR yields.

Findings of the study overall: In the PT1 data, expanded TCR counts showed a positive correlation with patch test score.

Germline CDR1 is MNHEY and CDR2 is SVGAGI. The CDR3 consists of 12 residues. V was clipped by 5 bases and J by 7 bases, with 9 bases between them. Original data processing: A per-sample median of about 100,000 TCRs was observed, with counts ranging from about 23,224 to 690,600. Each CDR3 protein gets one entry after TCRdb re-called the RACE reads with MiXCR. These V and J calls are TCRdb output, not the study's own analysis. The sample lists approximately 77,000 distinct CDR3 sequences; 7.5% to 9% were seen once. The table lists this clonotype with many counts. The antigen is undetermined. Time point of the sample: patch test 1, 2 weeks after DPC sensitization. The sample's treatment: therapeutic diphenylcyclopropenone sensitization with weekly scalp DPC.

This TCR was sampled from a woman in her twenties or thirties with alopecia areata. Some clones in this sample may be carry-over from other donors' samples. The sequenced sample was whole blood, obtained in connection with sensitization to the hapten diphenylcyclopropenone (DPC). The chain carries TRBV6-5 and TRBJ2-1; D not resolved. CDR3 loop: CASSERWNEQFF. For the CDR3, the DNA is TGTGCCAGCAGTGAGAGGTGGAATGAGCAGTTCTTC.